This section outlines one TCR beta chain sequence together with its context. The sample belongs to a study of T cell responses to AZD1222 COVID-19 vaccine. Trimming removed 4 bases at V and 4 bases at J, with 14 bases between. Germline V gene lookup returns CDR1 MDHEN and CDR2 SYDVKM. This CDR3 contains 14 residues. Clones were read by immunoSEQ multiplex PCR, and TCRdb kept only the in-frame ones, dropping some. The sample consists of over 150,000 clones, roughly 92% of them appearing once. The sequence derives from an adult who received the AZD1222 COVID-19 vaccine. V usage is TRBV28 and J usage is TRBJ2-7; D is possibly TRBD1 (6 bases). Sequencing was performed on peripheral blood, taken 28 days after the second AZD1222 dose. CDR3 amino acids: CASSYRDRGYEQYF. The CDR3 DNA reads as TGTGCCAGCAGTTACAGGGATAGAGGTTACGAGCAGTACTTC.